These 22 T cell receptor beta chains share one sample of origin, sequenced in a study of blood T cell repertoires in COVID-19. Repertoires were generated with immunoSEQ multiplex PCR, while TCRdb's copy carries only in-frame clones and drops some. The profile shows 43,000 or so clones, roughly 87% of them singletons. Material: peripheral blood. These receptors were obtained from a man aged 55 to 69 with active COVID-19.

V and J are TRBV11-2 and TRBJ2-2, with TRBD2 matching over 12 bases. Germline assignment: CDR1 SGHAT and CDR2 FQNNGV. J was trimmed by 5 bases and V by 1 base; bases with no gene match: 5. This CDR3 has 17 residues. In DNA, the CDR3 is TGTGCCAGCAGCTTAGGGAGGACTAGCGGGGCTACCGGGGAGCTGTTTTTT. It codes for CASSLGRTSGATGELFF. The variable domain in full, completed from reference TRBV11-2 and TRBJ2-2, reads EAGVAQSPRYKIIEKRQSVAFWCNPISGHATLYWYQQILGQGPKLLIQFQNNGVVDDSQLPKDRFSAERLKGVDSTLKIQPAKLEDSAVYLCASSLGRTSGATGELFFGEGSRLTVL.

The gene calls are TRBV9 and TRBJ1-2; 11 bases align to TRBD1. The germline V gene encodes CDR1 SGDLS and CDR2 YYNGEE. V gave up 0 bases and J gave up 7 bases; unmatched junction bases: 5. There are 15 residues in the CDR3. In DNA, the CDR3 is TGTGCCAGCAGCGTAGGGACAGGGGGCGCGGGTGGCTACACCTTC. It codes for CASSVGTGGAGGYTF.

The CDR3 DNA reads TGTGCCAGCAGCGTATCAGCGGGAGGGACCGGGGAGCTGTTTTTT. Protein product: CASSVSAGGTGELFF. The rearrangement uses TRBV9 and TRBJ2-2; 10 bases are shared with TRBD2. The junction had 2 bases not matched to a gene; V was cut back by 1 base and J by 5 bases. This CDR3 has 15 residues. Germline V gene sequence: CDR1 SGDLS, CDR2 YYNGEE. Full variable domain (remainder filled in from reference TRBV9 and TRBJ2-2): DSGVTQTPKHLITATGQRVTLRCSPRSGDLSVYWYQQSLDQGLQFLIQYYNGEERAKGNILERFSAQQFPDLHSELNLSSLELGDSALYFCASSVSAGGTGELFFGEGSRLTVL.

The gene calls are TRBV9 and TRBJ1-2; D unclear. The ends were cut back, 4 bases at V and 7 bases at J, with 17 bases in the middle. The CDR3 has 14 residues. The V gene's germline CDR1 is SGDLS and CDR2 YYNGEE. The CDR3 coding sequence is TGTGCCAGCAGCTTCTCCATGAGGAGTCGTGGCTACACCTTC. Protein product: CASSFSMRSRGYTF.

The chain joins TRBV4-1 to TRBJ2-1; TRBD2 agrees at 10 bases. The V gene's germline CDR1 is MGHRA and CDR2 YSYEKL. With V trimmed by 4 bases and J by 4 bases, 4 bases remained unmatched. The CDR3 sequence is 15 residues long. This CDR3 is CASSLGLADYNEQFF. For the CDR3, the DNA is TGCGCCAGCAGCCTCGGACTAGCGGATTACAATGAGCAGTTCTTC.

The chain combines TRBV7-2 with TRBJ1-1; 8 bases map to TRBD1. The V gene's germline CDR1 is SGHTA and CDR2 FQGNSA. This CDR3 is built from 15 residues. V lost 5 bases, J lost 5 bases, and 10 bases stayed unmatched. Here the CDR3 DNA reads TGTGCCAGCAGCCTAAACAGGGGGGAAAGGACTGAAGCTTTCTTT. Encoded protein: CASSLNRGERTEAFF.

The chain has TRBV9 and TRBJ2-3, with 11 bases that match TRBD2. Germline CDR1 is SGDLS and CDR2 is YYNGEE. With V trimmed by 3 bases and J by 1 base, 4 bases remained unmatched. CDR3 size: 16 residues. The CDR3 is CASSERLAGRTDTQYF. In nucleotides, the CDR3 is TGTGCCAGCAGCGAACGACTAGCGGGGCGCACAGATACGCAGTATTTT. The whole variable domain, remainder taken from reference TRBV9 and TRBJ2-3, is DSGVTQTPKHLITATGQRVTLRCSPRSGDLSVYWYQQSLDQGLQFLIQYYNGEERAKGNILERFSAQQFPDLHSELNLSSLELGDSALYFCASSERLAGRTDTQYFGPGTRLTVL.

This rearrangement joins TRBV6-5 to TRBJ2-3; maybe TRBD2 (5 bases). This CDR3 is built from 13 residues. Germline lookup yields CDR1 MNHEY and CDR2 SVGAGI. V lost 7 bases and J lost 1, with 9 bases in between. CDR3 DNA sequence: TGTGCCAGCATAGATAGCGGCACAGATACGCAGTATTTT. This sequence encodes CASIDSGTDTQYF.

J is TRBJ2-7 and V is TRBV10-3, with TRBD2 matching 10 bases. V was pared by 6 bases and J by 0 bases, with 5 bases of the junction left unmatched. CDR1 is ENHRY and CDR2 is SYGVKD in the germline V gene. CDR3 size: 15 residues. As DNA, the CDR3 is TGTGCCATCAGCCCGGGACTAGCGTACTCCTACGAGCAGTACTTC. Protein: CAISPGLAYSYEQYF.

The rearrangement uses TRBV11-3 and TRBJ2-1; D is uncertain. Trimming shortened V by 3 bases and J by 5 bases, and 14 bases separated the two germline ends. The CDR3 length is 15 residues. Germline CDR1 and CDR2: SGHNT and YENEEA. CDR3 nucleotides: TGTGCCAGCAGCTTCATCGGCGGCGCAAACAATGAGCAGTTCTTC. Residues: CASSFIGGANNEQFF.

The V call is TRBV7-2, the J call TRBJ1-2; TRBD1 is a possible D gene (5 bases). Germline CDR1 reads SGHTA; CDR2 reads FQGNSA. The CDR3 is 15 amino acids. Trimming removed 1 base from V and 4 bases from J, with 13 bases in between. CDR3 DNA: TGTGCCAGCAGCTTAGGAGGTGACAGCCTCTATGGCTACACCTTC. It is translated as CASSLGGDSLYGYTF.

This chain connects TRBV7-3 to TRBJ2-5; the match to TRBD1 covers 7 bases. CDR3 size: 13 residues. Looked up from germline, CDR1 is SGHTA and CDR2 is FQGTGA. The V segment lost 4 bases and the J segment 9 bases; nucleotides outside the gene matches: 8. CDR3 protein: CASSSDLQGPQYF. CDR3 nucleotide sequence: TGTGCCAGCAGCTCCGACTTACAGGGGCCCCAGTACTTC.

The genes are TRBV6-6 and TRBJ1-3, with 12 bases that match TRBD1. The germline V gene encodes CDR1 MNHNY and CDR2 SVGAGI (reference sequence). With 5 bases clipped from V and 3 bases from J, the junction kept 8 bases outside the gene matches. This CDR3 region has 17 residues. In DNA form, the CDR3 reads TGTGCCAGCAGTCAGACCGGGACAGGGGGCAATGGAAACACCATATATTTT. Its protein product is CASSQTGTGGNGNTIYF.

The V call is TRBV19, the J call TRBJ2-7; D unresolved. Germline-derived CDR1 and CDR2 are LNHDA and SQIVND (reference sequence). Trimming removed 1 base at V and 2 bases at J, with 6 bases between. The CDR3 contains 13 residues. CDR3 protein: CASSIVHAYEQYF. Written as DNA, the CDR3 is TGTGCCAGTAGTATAGTACACGCCTACGAGCAGTACTTC.

The V call is TRBV12-2, the J call TRBJ1-6; the table's D call, TRBD1, has no DNA check behind it. TRBV12-2 is termed a pseudogene. CDR3 length: 16 amino acids. DNA for the CDR3: TGTGCAAGTCGCTCACGTACCCCGGGCAGGGCCTCACCCCTCCACTTT. Its translation is CASRSRTPGRASPLHF.

This rearrangement joins TRBV7-3 to TRBJ2-7; 8 nucleotides line up with TRBD1. The trim removed 2 bases at V and 5 bases at J, leaving 2 bases unmatched. Looked up from germline, CDR1 is SGHTA and CDR2 is FQGTGA. The CDR3 covers 13 residues. Written as DNA, the CDR3 is TGTGCCAGCAGCTTACAGGGGGCTGACGAGCAGTACTTC. Its protein is CASSLQGADEQYF.

The chain is built from TRBV28 and TRBJ2-2; tentative D call: TRBD2 (6 bases). The CDR3 length is 13 residues. Germline V gives CDR1 MDHEN, CDR2 SYDVKM. The V gene lost 11 bases and the J gene lost 0 bases, with 10 bases spanning the gap. DNA of the CDR3: TGTGCCTTACTAGCTGCGAACACCGGGGAGCTGTTTTTT. This encodes CALLAANTGELFF.

This clone was seen a single time. The J gene is TRBJ2-1, the V gene TRBV6-2 or TRBV6-3; 12 positions match TRBD2. The V and J ends lost 0 bases and 5 bases, in that order; junction bases with no gene match: 5. Germline V gives CDR1 MNHEY, CDR2 SVGEGT. The CDR3 runs to 17 residues. Written as DNA, the CDR3 is TGTGCCAGCAGTTACTCCCCTAGCGGGGGGGTCAACAATGAGCAGTTCTTC. Translation: CASSYSPSGGVNNEQFF.

This sequence joins TRBV28 and TRBJ1-2, with 12 positions matching TRBD1. The CDR3 spans 15 residues. Germline assignment: CDR1 MDHEN and CDR2 SYDVKM. V gave up 2 bases and J gave up 6 bases; unmatched junction bases: 4. CDR3 sequence reads: CASSLPGTGGDGYTF. In DNA, the CDR3 is TGTGCCAGCAGTTTACCGGGGACAGGGGGCGATGGCTACACCTTC.

V gene TRBV28 combines with J gene TRBJ2-7; 7 bases agree with TRBD2. CDR3 length: 13 amino acids. Germline trimming cut 8 bases from V and 3 bases from J; bases unmatched to any gene: 7. The germline gives CDR1 MDHEN, CDR2 SYDVKM. The CDR3 spells CASSVGGGYEQYF. CDR3 nucleotides: TGTGCCAGCTCCGTGGGGGGGGGCTACGAGCAGTACTTC. The full variable domain, its missing parts supplied by reference TRBV28 and TRBJ2-7, is DVKVTQSSRYLVKRTGEKVFLECVQDMDHENMFWYRQDPGLGLRLIYFSYDVKMKEKGDIPEGYSVSREKKERFSLILESASTNQTSMYLCASSVGGGYEQYFGPGTRLTVT.

This clone has a handful of counts. The chain uses TRBV5-1 and TRBJ1-6; D not certain. Per germline, CDR1 SGHRS and CDR2 YFSETQ. Trimming stripped 4 bases from V and 7 bases from J, with 15 bases between. The CDR3 runs to 15 residues. In DNA form, the CDR3 reads TGCGCCAGCAGCCCGGAGGTGGGGTGGAATTCACCCCTCCACTTT. It yields the protein CASSPEVGWNSPLHF.

In regard to this clone: One junction end does not reproduce the germline sequence, and a read error may be involved. The J gene is TRBJ2-2, the V gene TRBV7-7, with 7 bases lining up with TRBD2. Germline CDR1 SSHAT, CDR2 FNYEAQ (reference sequence). There are 13 residues in the CDR3. The CDR3 DNA follows: TGTGCTAGCAGCTCGGGACTACCCGGGGAGCTGTTTTTT. Amino acids: CASSSGLPGELFF.